The 30 T cell receptor beta chains below all came from one sample that was sequenced in a study of identical twins' blood T cells. TCRdb recomputed calls from the 5' RACE reads with MiXCR, one row per CDR3 protein. The top ten clones hold about 6% of a sample with 350,000 to 400,000 distinct CDR3 sequences, roughly 27% of them seen once. The sequencing sample was made of PBMCs. The receptors here all came from a woman between 18 and 49 years old in good health.

This clonotype turned up a few times. The CDR3 DNA sequence: TGTGCCAGCAGTAATCAGGGGCTGGTCGAAGCTTTCTTT. This encodes CASSNQGLVEAFF. The chain has TRBV6-2 or TRBV6-3 and TRBJ1-1; D is possibly TRBD1 (6 bases). Germline V gives CDR1 MNHEY, CDR2 SVGEGT. V lost 5 bases to trimming and J lost 8 bases, with 15 bases between them. The CDR3 is made up of 13 amino acids.

The rearrangement uses TRBV10-3 and TRBJ1-1, with 8 bases matching TRBD1. CDR3 size: 14 residues. J was trimmed by 1 base and V by 6 bases; bases with no gene match: 4. Germline CDR1 is ENHRY and CDR2 is SYGVKD. This CDR3 is CAIRKQGGNTEAFF. The CDR3 coding sequence is TGTGCCATCAGAAAACAGGGGGGGAACACTGAAGCTTTCTTT.

The chain recombines TRBV12-3 or TRBV12-4 with TRBJ2-1; possible D gene TRBD2, 6 bases. The CDR3 totals 14 residues. The ends were cut back, 6 bases at V and 7 bases at J, with 16 bases in the middle. In DNA, the CDR3 is TGTGCCAGCAGGAGACTAGTAAACTCAAATGAGCAGTTCTTC. It is translated as CASRRLVNSNEQFF.

The rearrangement uses TRBV28 and TRBJ2-5, with TRBD1 identical over 9 bases. The CDR3 sequence is 14 residues long. V dropped 4 bases and J dropped 8; count of bases not matched to a gene: 8. From germline, CDR1 is MDHEN and CDR2 SYDVKM. CDR3 protein: CASSSAGQGKTQYF. CDR3 nucleotides: TGTGCCAGCAGTTCCGCGGGACAGGGTAAAACCCAGTACTTC. The variable domain in full, with the rest retrieved from reference TRBV28 and TRBJ2-5, is DVKVTQSSRYLVKRTGEKVFLECVQDMDHENMFWYRQDPGLGLRLIYFSYDVKMKEKGDIPEGYSVSREKKERFSLILESASTNQTSMYLCASSSAGQGKTQYFGPGTRLLVL.

This clonotype was recorded at least ten times. This chain uses TRBV5-1 with TRBJ2-7, with 7 bases fitting TRBD1. Germline trimming cut 0 bases from V and 2 bases from J; bases unmatched to any gene: 5. Germline assignment: CDR1 SGHRS and CDR2 YFSETQ. This CDR3 has 15 residues. The CDR3 sequence: CASSLGTGGTYEQYF. CDR3 nucleotides: TGCGCCAGCAGCTTGGGGACAGGTGGGACCTACGAGCAGTACTTC. The whole variable domain, filled in from reference TRBV5-1 and TRBJ2-7, reads KAGVTQTPRYLIKTRGQQVTLSCSPISGHRSVSWYQQTPGQGLQFLFEYFSETQRNKGNFPGRFSGRQFSNSRSEMNVSTLELGDSALYLCASSLGTGGTYEQYFGPGTRLTVT.

This chain joins TRBV20-1 and TRBJ2-1; 13 bases map to TRBD2. CDR1 DFQATT and CDR2 SNEGSKA come from the germline V gene (reference sequence). Trimming at V came to 5 bases and at J to 8 bases, leaving 9 bases not matched to a gene. The CDR3 sequence is 15 residues long. The chain's CDR3 is CSAPWTSGSLDEQFF. For the CDR3, the DNA is TGCAGTGCTCCTTGGACTAGCGGGAGTCTGGATGAGCAGTTCTTC.

The chain combines TRBV13 with TRBJ1-4; D may be TRBD1 (5 bases). The CDR3 runs 13 residues. With 5 bases removed from V and 6 bases from J, the gap between germline ends came to 10 bases. Germline V lookup: CDR1 PRHDT, CDR2 FYEKMQ (reference sequence). The CDR3 DNA follows: TGTGCCAGCAGCCTCGGGACTTATGAAAAACTGTTTTTT. This sequence encodes CASSLGTYEKLFF.

A note on this clonotype: Possible read error: a much larger clone is one base away. CDR3 bases: TGCATTGCTAGAGATGGCAGGGGGCTGGATGGCTACACCTTC. Its translation: CIARDGRGLDGYTF. The chain joins TRBV20-1 to TRBJ1-2; the match to TRBD1 covers 8 bases. Germline loops: CDR1 DFQATT, CDR2 SNEGSKA (reference sequence). The CDR3 spans 14 residues.

This clonotype was picked up a small number of times. V usage is TRBV5-1 and J usage is TRBJ1-1; perhaps TRBD1 as D (5 bases). Looked up from germline, CDR1 is SGHRS and CDR2 is YFSETQ. This CDR3 comprises 16 residues. The V end was cut by 1 base, the J end by 0 bases, with 13 bases between. In DNA, the CDR3 is TGCGCCAGCAGCTTGAAGGGGTTCGGCATGAACACTGAAGCTTTCTTT. Its translation is CASSLKGFGMNTEAFF.

This chain connects TRBV7-2 to TRBJ2-7; D ambiguous. This CDR3 is 12 amino acids long. Germline values: CDR1 SGHTA, CDR2 FQGNSA. V was shortened by 7 bases and J by 4 bases, with 11 bases between the two germline ends. The CDR3 bases are TGTGCCAGCACCTCGATTCTGTACGAGCAGTACTTC. Translating gives CASTSILYEQYF.

The V and J genes are TRBV9 and TRBJ1-2; D is possibly TRBD1 (6 bases). Trimming left V 4 bases short and J 4 bases short, with 14 bases between. Germline V gene data show CDR1 as SGDLS and CDR2 as YYNGEE. This CDR3 region has 14 residues. The CDR3 nucleotides read TGTGCCAGCAGCCTACTCACAGGGTCCTATGGCTACACCTTC. Amino acids: CASSLLTGSYGYTF.

With regard to this clonotype: One junction end disagrees with the germline gene, perhaps due to a read error. The rearrangement uses TRBV20-1 and TRBJ2-2, with 7 bases aligning to TRBD1. Per germline, CDR1 DFQATT and CDR2 SNEGSKA (reference sequence). This CDR3 has 11 residues. The chain's CDR3 is CSASPPTGKIF. As DNA, the CDR3 is TGCAGTGCTTCTCCCCCGACAGGGAAAATTTTT.

There are a few counts of this clonotype. The rearrangement uses TRBV5-1 and TRBJ1-4; D gene uncertain. Looked up from germline, CDR1 is SGHRS and CDR2 is YFSETQ. This CDR3 comprises 16 residues. Trimming took 0 bases from V and 4 from J, leaving 13 bases between them. As DNA, the CDR3 is TGCGCCAGCAGCTTGGATTCCGGGGTTGGTAATGAAAAACTGTTTTTT. It translates to CASSLDSGVGNEKLFF.

As regards this clonotype: A clone one base away is much larger, so this may be a read error. The genes are TRBV28 and TRBJ1-3; 9 bases fit TRBD1. Germline V lookup: CDR1 MDHEN, CDR2 SYDVKM. CDR3 length: 16 amino acids. The DNA for the CDR3 is TGTTCCAGCGGAACTGCCGGGACAGGGACCGGAAACACCATATATTTT. Translation: CSSGTAGTGTGNTIYF.

This chain uses TRBV2 with TRBJ1-5; TRBD1 aligns across 8 bases. The V and J ends lost 3 bases and 3 bases, in that order; junction bases with no gene match: 4. From germline, CDR1 is SNHLY and CDR2 FYNNEI. The CDR3 has 15 residues. CDR3 nucleotide sequence: TGTGCCAGCAGTGAGAGGGGACAGGTCAATCAGCCCCAGCATTTT. As protein: CASSERGQVNQPQHF.

On this clonotype: The CDR3 does not close with the conserved phenylalanine or tryptophan, likely indicating a read error. V and J are TRBV6-2 or TRBV6-3 and TRBJ1-2; no clear D. The CDR3 runs 16 residues. The germline V gene has CDR1 MNHEY and CDR2 SVGEGT. V was shortened by 1 base and J by 4 bases, with 16 bases between the two germline ends. The CDR3 is CASSYYGLSSSYGYTL. CDR3 coding DNA: TGTGCCAGCAGTTACTACGGTCTGTCCAGTTCCTATGGCTACACCCTC.

This clonotype was detected many times. The J gene is TRBJ1-2, the V gene TRBV6-6; no firm D call. The germline CDR1 and CDR2 sequences are MNHNY and SVGAGI (reference sequence). Deletions cut 6 bases from V and 4 bases from J, with 18 bases between. The CDR3 covers 15 residues. Written as DNA, the CDR3 is TGTGCCAGCAGCCAAAAGACCTCTCGGGGCTATGGCTACACCTTC. Translation: CASSQKTSRGYGYTF.

This chain connects TRBV21-1 to TRBJ1-2. TRBV21-1 is assigned pseudogene status. The CDR3 is 12 amino acids. This CDR3 reads CASSKAINGYTF. The CDR3 bases are TGTGCCAGCAGCAAAGCGATTAATGGCTACACCTTC.

This clonotype was found many times. The chain has TRBV12-3 or TRBV12-4 and TRBJ2-1; tentatively, D is TRBD1 or TRBD2 (5 bases each). Trimming removed 1 base at V and 8 bases at J, with 18 bases between. CDR3 length equals 16 residues. CDR3 nucleotides: TGTGCCAGCAGTTTAGAGAACGACGGTGGGGGTGATGAGCAGTTCTTC. Amino acids: CASSLENDGGGDEQFF.

This clonotype has just a few counts. The chain joins TRBV6-5 to TRBJ2-5; the match to TRBD2 covers 7 bases. Germline V CDR1 and CDR2: MNHEY, SVGAGI. The CDR3 is made up of 15 amino acids. Germline trimming cut 7 bases from V and 2 bases from J; bases unmatched to any gene: 10. CDR3 nucleotide sequence: TGTGCCAGCATGGAGGTGGGGGGGAAACAAGAGACCCAGTACTTC. As protein: CASMEVGGKQETQYF.

In its sample, this clonotype was seen many times. The V and J genes are TRBV5-1 and TRBJ1-6, with unresolved D. Trimming took 1 base from V and 8 from J, leaving 7 bases between them. This CDR3 is 13 amino acids long. Germline V gene data show CDR1 as SGHRS and CDR2 as YFSETQ. CDR3 sequence reads: CASSLTADSPLHF. The DNA for the CDR3 is TGCGCCAGCAGCTTGACGGCCGATTCACCCCTCCACTTT.

This clonotype showed up just a few times. The CDR3 DNA reads TGCAGTGCTAGAGCCGGAGACTATGGCTACACCTTC. It is translated as CSARAGDYGYTF. The chain combines TRBV20-1 with TRBJ1-2, with no clear D. Germline CDR1 and CDR2: DFQATT and SNEGSKA (reference sequence). Trimming pared 1 base from V and 3 bases from J, leaving 6 bases between. There are 12 residues in the CDR3.

This rearrangement joins TRBV14 to TRBJ2-1; D uncertain. Germline V gene data show CDR1 as SGHDN and CDR2 as FVKESK. This CDR3 is built from 15 residues. Trimming left V 1 base short and J 4 bases short, with 11 bases between. The CDR3 is CASSQGVGRYNEQFF. The CDR3, as DNA: TGTGCCAGCAGCCAAGGGGTCGGACGGTACAATGAGCAGTTCTTC.

This clonotype was counted between two and nine times. The CDR3: CSVKGGSNQPQHF. In DNA form, the CDR3 reads TGCAGCGTGAAGGGGGGGAGCAATCAGCCCCAGCATTTT. The chain employs TRBV29-1 and TRBJ1-5; D might be TRBD1 (6 bases). The CDR3 is 13 amino acids. CDR1 SQVTM and CDR2 ANQGSEA come from the germline V gene. V shed 6 bases and J shed 1 base, with 10 bases lying between them.

This chain connects TRBV20-1 to TRBJ2-2, with TRBD2 matching 12 bases. Per germline, CDR1 DFQATT and CDR2 SNEGSKA (reference sequence). The CDR3 sequence is 16 residues long. The junction had 8 bases not matched to a gene; V was cut back by 6 bases and J by 3 bases. The chain's CDR3 is CSAHLAGGHDTGELFF. CDR3 coding DNA: TGCAGTGCCCATCTAGCGGGGGGGCACGACACCGGGGAGCTGTTTTTT.

The chain has TRBV6-5 and TRBJ2-2; D may be TRBD1 (6 bases). There are 13 residues in the CDR3. Germline CDR1 MNHEY, CDR2 SVGAGI. With 10 bases removed from V and 1 base from J, the gap between germline ends came to 10 bases. The CDR3 reads CATSTGNTGELFF. CDR3 sequence (DNA): TGTGCCACCTCGACAGGGAACACCGGGGAGCTGTTTTTT.

The chain carries TRBV20-1 and TRBJ1-1, with D possibly TRBD1 on 5 matching bases. V lost 0 bases and J 4 bases, leaving 15 bases between the germline ends. Germline CDR1 reads DFQATT; CDR2 reads SNEGSKA (reference sequence). The CDR3 consists of 15 residues. The chain's CDR3 is CSARDRQGWSTEAFF. CDR3 DNA: TGCAGTGCTAGAGATCGCCAGGGCTGGAGCACTGAAGCTTTCTTT.

V gene TRBV7-2 combines with J gene TRBJ1-5, with TRBD1 matching over 7 bases. J lost 1 base, V lost 4 bases, and 7 bases had no gene match. The germline V gene encodes CDR1 SGHTA and CDR2 FQGNSA. The CDR3 covers 16 residues. The CDR3 DNA reads TGTGCCAGCAGCTCTCAGGGGGTTGGGAGCAATCAGCCCCAGCATTTT. This gives the protein CASSSQGVGSNQPQHF. Full variable domain (missing parts from reference TRBV7-2 and TRBJ1-5): GAGVSQSPSNKVTEKGKDVELRCDPISGHTALYWYRQSLGQGLEFLIYFQGNSAPDKSGLPSDRFSAERTGGSVSTLTIQRTQQEDSAVYLCASSSQGVGSNQPQHFGDGTRLSIL.

This clonotype was seen a few times. The chain carries TRBV5-5 and TRBJ2-3; 10 bases fit TRBD1. V shed 5 bases, J shed 4 bases, and the junction held 4 bases outside the gene matches. This CDR3 region has 14 residues. Germline CDR1 is SGHKS and CDR2 is YYEKEE (reference sequence). The CDR3 loop reads CASSWGQGSDTQYF. The CDR3 DNA follows: TGTGCCAGCAGTTGGGGACAGGGGTCAGATACGCAGTATTTT. The whole variable domain, filled in from reference TRBV5-5 and TRBJ2-3, reads DAGVTQSPTHLIKTRGQQVTLRCSPISGHKSVSWYQQVLGQGPQFIFQYYEKEERGRGNFPDRFSARQFPNYSSELNVNALLLGDSALYLCASSWGQGSDTQYFGPGTRLTVL.

This clonotype came up a few times. This chain links TRBV10-3 with TRBJ2-1; TRBD2 aligns across 12 bases. Germline CDR1 is ENHRY and CDR2 is SYGVKD. J was trimmed by 10 bases and V by 0 bases; bases with no gene match: 4. This CDR3 region has 15 residues. CDR3 sequence: CAISESTSGSMEQFF. CDR3 DNA: TGTGCCATCAGTGAGTCGACTAGCGGGAGTATGGAGCAGTTCTTC.